Each of the 26 T cell receptor beta chains below was sequenced from the same sample in a study of chronic HIV infection and antiretroviral therapy. MiXCR, applied by TCRdb to the 5' RACE reads, yields one record per CDR3 protein. This sample yields about 31,000 distinct CDR3 sequences, of which 7% to 10% are seen a single time; about 2.5% belongs to the top ten. The specimen sequenced was peripheral blood. The receptors here all came from an adult who had HIV and had not received antiretroviral therapy, or was an uninfected healthy control (not recorded which).

The V and J genes are TRBV29-1 and TRBJ2-7; D remains ambiguous. V was pared by 3 bases and J by 6 bases, with 18 bases between. The germline gives CDR1 SQVTM, CDR2 ANQGSEA. The CDR3 has 14 amino acids. CDR3 sequence (DNA): TGCAGCGTTGAGTCTCCCAGATCTCCCGGCGAGCAGTACTTC. Protein: CSVESPRSPGEQYF.

The V gene is TRBV5-8, the J gene TRBJ1-1; tentatively, D is TRBD1 (5 bases). The germline V gene encodes CDR1 SGHTS and CDR2 YDEGEE. With 0 bases removed from V and 5 bases from J, the gap between germline ends came to 14 bases. This CDR3 comprises 15 residues. The CDR3 nucleotides are TGTGCCAGCAGCTTGGCGATTCGGCAGGGAACTGAAGCTTTCTTT. The encoded protein is CASSLAIRQGTEAFF.

This clonotype was observed at least ten times. The chain carries TRBV10-3 and TRBJ2-5, with TRBD1 as a possible D gene (5 bases). This CDR3 is 13 amino acids long. Per the germline V gene, CDR1 is ENHRY and CDR2 is SYGVKD. The ends were cut back, 4 bases at V and 1 base at J, with 7 bases in the middle. CDR3 sequence: CAISGQIQETQYF. DNA of the CDR3: TGTGCCATCAGTGGACAGATCCAAGAGACCCAGTACTTC.

This clonotype was seen a handful of times. The chain has TRBV20-1 and TRBJ2-7; D is unresolved. The germline gives CDR1 DFQATT, CDR2 SNEGSKA (reference sequence). The V and J ends lost 6 bases and 9 bases respectively, with 24 bases between them. This CDR3 has 14 residues. CDR3 region: CSATDPSDPLGQYF. CDR3 bases: TGCAGTGCCACCGACCCGAGCGACCCCCTTGGGCAGTACTTC.

The sample holds many counts of this clonotype. The CDR3 nucleotides are TGTGCCAGCAGTTTACGGGACATGGACACTGAAGCTTTCTTT. Its protein product is CASSLRDMDTEAFF. The chain carries TRBV12-3 or TRBV12-4 and TRBJ1-1; possible D gene TRBD1, 6 bases. This CDR3 has 14 residues. Trimming cost V 2 bases and J 3 bases, with 10 bases left between them.

Ten or more counts support this clonotype. This chain joins TRBV6-5 and TRBJ1-6; D not resolved. The CDR3 consists of 13 residues. Looked up from germline, CDR1 is MNHEY and CDR2 is SVGAGI. Trimming took off 9 bases at V and 9 bases at J, with 15 bases between the two ends. In DNA form, the CDR3 reads TGTGCCAGTCCCTTCGTCAGTGTTTCACCCCTCCACTTT. Translating it yields CASPFVSVSPLHF.

The V gene is TRBV2, the J gene TRBJ1-1; 9 bases match TRBD1. Per the germline V gene, CDR1 is SNHLY and CDR2 is FYNNEI. The CDR3 loop spans 16 amino acids. The V segment lost 4 bases and the J segment 7 bases; nucleotides outside the gene matches: 13. The CDR3 spells CASSATDWDRDIEAFF. The CDR3 DNA reads TGTGCCAGCAGTGCGACGGATTGGGACAGGGATATTGAAGCTTTCTTT.

This clonotype was found many times. The gene calls are TRBV6-2 or TRBV6-3 and TRBJ2-3; 12 bases align to TRBD2. Losses at the gene ends were 6 bases for V and 4 bases for J; bases not matched to a gene: 8. The CDR3 length is 16 residues. Germline values: CDR1 MNHEY, CDR2 SVGEGT. Here the CDR3 DNA reads TGTGCCAGCAGAGTTCTAGCGGGGGGGCCATCAGATACGCAGTATTTT. Residues: CASRVLAGGPSDTQYF.

This clonotype has ten or more counts. This chain joins TRBV2 and TRBJ2-1; TRBD2 agrees at 13 bases. The V gene end was trimmed by 3 bases and the J gene end by 5 bases; junction bases not matched to a gene: 1. Germline-derived CDR1 and CDR2 are SNHLY and FYNNEI. There are 15 residues in the CDR3. In DNA form, the CDR3 reads TGTGCCAGCAGTGAGGGACTAGCGGGGAACAATGAGCAGTTCTTC. It translates to CASSEGLAGNNEQFF.

This clonotype was seen ten or more times. The chain is built from TRBV29-1 and TRBJ2-1; D is possibly TRBD2 (6 bases). This CDR3 contains 11 residues. V was trimmed by 7 bases and J by 8 bases, leaving 12 bases between them. The germline V gene has CDR1 SQVTM and CDR2 ANQGSEA. The CDR3 coding sequence is TGCAGCGCCCAGGCTAGCGATGAGCAGTTCTTC. Its protein is CSAQASDEQFF.

There are a few counts of this clonotype. V is TRBV7-2 and J is TRBJ1-2, with D unclear. V was cut by 1 base and J by 8 bases, with 8 bases left in between. Germline loops: CDR1 SGHTA, CDR2 FQGNSA. The CDR3 covers 12 residues. In DNA form, the CDR3 reads TGTGCCAGCAGCTTAGAAAGGATCGGCTACACCTTC. Its translation is CASSLERIGYTF.

This clonotype was found many times. V and J are TRBV7-2 and TRBJ2-7; D remains ambiguous. The V gene's germline CDR1 is SGHTA and CDR2 FQGNSA. The CDR3 totals 16 residues. The V end lost 3 bases, the J end lost 1 base, and 16 bases lay between the germline ends. CDR3 protein: CASSFSVGSASYEQYF. The CDR3 coding sequence is TGTGCCAGCAGCTTCTCGGTGGGCTCGGCGTCCTACGAGCAGTACTTC.

V and J are TRBV29-1 and TRBJ2-1; 7 bases fit TRBD2. Trimming took 5 bases from V and 0 from J; bases not matched to a gene: 7. The CDR3 covers 15 residues. Germline CDR1 SQVTM, CDR2 ANQGSEA. The CDR3 reads CSVLPGLVSYNEQFF. In DNA, the CDR3 is TGCAGCGTTCTACCCGGACTAGTCTCCTACAATGAGCAGTTCTTC.

V is TRBV7-6 and J is TRBJ1-1; D remains ambiguous. The CDR3 is 14 residues long. Between the trimmed V and J ends, which lost 2 bases and 0 bases, there was a span of 7 bases. The germline V gene has CDR1 SGHVS and CDR2 FNYEAQ. CDR3 sequence: CASSLTDLNTEAFF. In DNA form, the CDR3 reads TGTGCCAGCAGCTTAACGGATTTGAACACTGAAGCTTTCTTT.

This clonotype has just a few counts. The rearrangement uses TRBV27 and TRBJ2-7; a possible D gene is TRBD1 (8 bases). This CDR3 is 14 amino acids long. V was pared by 7 bases and J by 3 bases, with 16 bases between. The germline V gene has CDR1 MNHEY and CDR2 SMNVEV (reference sequence). CDR3 sequence reads: CASMTTGGGYEQYF. In DNA form, the CDR3 reads TGTGCCAGCATGACCACAGGGGGGGGCTACGAGCAGTACTTC.

This clonotype was recorded at least ten times. The chain recombines TRBV29-1 with TRBJ2-1, with D unclear. The CDR3 is 16 residues long. The V and J ends lost 1 base and 4 bases respectively, with 17 bases between them. Germline CDR1 SQVTM, CDR2 ANQGSEA. The CDR3, as DNA: TGCAGCGTTGAAGGGCAGAGCTCGTACCGATACAATGAGCAGTTCTTC. This gives the protein CSVEGQSSYRYNEQFF.

This clonotype was observed many times. This sequence joins TRBV6-1 and TRBJ2-7; D is perhaps TRBD1 (5 bases). The V end was cut by 9 bases, the J end by 0 bases, with 12 bases between. Germline V gives CDR1 MNHNS, CDR2 SASEGT. CDR3 length: 13 amino acids. The CDR3 DNA sequence: TGTGCCAGTCGCGGCAGGGCCTCCTACGAGCAGTACTTC. It encodes CASRGRASYEQYF.

Only a few counts were recorded for this clonotype. This rearrangement joins TRBV10-3 to TRBJ2-3; TRBD1 is a possible D gene (8 bases). Germline V gene sequence: CDR1 ENHRY, CDR2 SYGVKD. This CDR3 contains 15 residues. V dropped 4 bases and J dropped 3 bases, with 14 bases sitting between them. The chain's CDR3 is CAISVNRGGTDTQYF. DNA of the CDR3: TGTGCCATCAGTGTTAACAGGGGGGGGACAGATACGCAGTATTTT.

This clonotype was counted ten times or more. The J gene is TRBJ2-3, the V gene TRBV10-2; D call uncertain. V lost 3 bases and J 2 bases, leaving 9 bases between the germline ends. CDR3 length equals 14 residues. Per germline, CDR1 WSHSY and CDR2 SAAADI. The CDR3 protein is CASSDDLNTDTQYF. As DNA, the CDR3 is TGCGCCAGCAGTGACGACCTAAACACAGATACGCAGTATTTT.

This clonotype appeared many times. This chain uses TRBV12-3 or TRBV12-4 with TRBJ1-1; D might be TRBD1 (5 bases). CDR3 length: 12 residues. V shed 8 bases and J shed 3 bases, with 10 bases lying between them. The CDR3 loop is CASGRGDTEAFF. The CDR3 DNA is TGTGCCAGCGGACGGGGGGACACTGAAGCTTTCTTT.

The V call is TRBV5-5, the J call TRBJ2-2; D is uncertain. The germline V and J ends were trimmed by 2 bases and 0 bases, with 5 bases remaining between them. There are 14 residues in the CDR3. CDR1 and CDR2 (germline): SGHKS, YYEKEE (reference sequence). CDR3 loop: CASSLVANTGELFF. The CDR3 bases are TGTGCCAGCAGCTTAGTCGCGAACACCGGGGAGCTGTTTTTT. Looking up the rest from reference TRBV5-5 and TRBJ2-2 gives the full variable domain: DAGVTQSPTHLIKTRGQQVTLRCSPISGHKSVSWYQQVLGQGPQFIFQYYEKEERGRGNFPDRFSARQFPNYSSELNVNALLLGDSALYLCASSLVANTGELFFGEGSRLTVL.

In its sample, this clonotype was seen many times. This chain joins TRBV29-1 and TRBJ2-5; 7 bases fit TRBD1. CDR1 and CDR2 from the germline V gene are SQVTM and ANQGSEA. The junction had 7 bases not matched to a gene; V was cut back by 8 bases and J by 1 base. This CDR3 region has 13 residues. The CDR3 nucleotides read TGCAGCACAAAAGGGGGCAGCCAAGAGACCCAGTACTTC. This sequence encodes CSTKGGSQETQYF. Looking up the rest from reference TRBV29-1 and TRBJ2-5 gives the full variable domain: SAVISQKPSRDICQRGTSLTIQCQVDSQVTMMFWYRQQPGQSLTLIATANQGSEATYESGFVIDKFPISRPNLTFSTLTVSNMSPEDSSIYLCSTKGGSQETQYFGPGTRLLVL.

The chain joins TRBV20-1 to TRBJ2-7; 7 bases map to TRBD2. V was pared by 3 bases and J by 6 bases, with 14 bases of the junction left unmatched. The CDR3 sequence is 15 residues long. Per germline, CDR1 DFQATT and CDR2 SNEGSKA (reference sequence). DNA for the CDR3: TGCAGTGCTAGGCAGGCCGGACTAGATGGGTCCGAGCAGTACTTC. Translated: CSARQAGLDGSEQYF.

Ten or more counts support this clonotype. The J gene is TRBJ2-7, the V gene TRBV7-9; D is possibly TRBD1 (6 bases). CDR1 and CDR2 (germline): SEHNR, FQNEAQ (reference sequence). V was trimmed by 5 bases and J by 3 bases, leaving 11 bases between them. The CDR3 spans 13 residues. The CDR3 reads CASSPGEYYEQYF. CDR3 in DNA: TGTGCCAGCAGCCCAGGGGAGTACTACGAGCAGTACTTC.

The chain carries TRBV2 and TRBJ2-1; 16 bases are shared with TRBD2. From germline, CDR1 is SNHLY and CDR2 FYNNEI. The CDR3 is made up of 18 amino acids. J gave up 2 bases and V 4 bases, and 5 bases lay outside the gene matches. CDR3 DNA sequence: TGTGCCAGCAGTGGGGGGACTAGCGGGAGGGCCGCCTACAATGAGCAGTTCTTC. This codes for CASSGGTSGRAAYNEQFF.

The V gene is TRBV5-1, the J gene TRBJ2-7; D gene uncertain. This CDR3 is built from 15 residues. Germline CDR1 reads SGHRS; CDR2 reads YFSETQ. Trimming took off 2 bases at V and 0 bases at J, with 12 bases between the two ends. The CDR3 loop is CASSFHTTRSYEQYF. CDR3 DNA sequence: TGCGCCAGCAGCTTCCACACCACCCGCTCCTACGAGCAGTACTTC.